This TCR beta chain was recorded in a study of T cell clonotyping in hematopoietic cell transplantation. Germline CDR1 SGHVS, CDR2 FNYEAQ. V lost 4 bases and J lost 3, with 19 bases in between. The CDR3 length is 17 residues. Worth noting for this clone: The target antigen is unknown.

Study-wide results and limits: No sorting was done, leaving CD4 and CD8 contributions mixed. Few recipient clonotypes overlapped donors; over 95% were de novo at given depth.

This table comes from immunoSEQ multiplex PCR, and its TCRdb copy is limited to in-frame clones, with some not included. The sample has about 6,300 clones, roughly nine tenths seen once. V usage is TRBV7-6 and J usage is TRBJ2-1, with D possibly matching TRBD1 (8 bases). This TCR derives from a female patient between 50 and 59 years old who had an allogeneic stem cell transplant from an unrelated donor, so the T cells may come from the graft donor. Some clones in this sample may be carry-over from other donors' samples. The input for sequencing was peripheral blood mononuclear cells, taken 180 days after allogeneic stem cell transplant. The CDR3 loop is CASSYEVTGEGYNEQFF. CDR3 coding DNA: TGTGCCAGCAGCTACGAGGTGACAGGGGAGGGCTACAATGAGCAGTTCTTC.